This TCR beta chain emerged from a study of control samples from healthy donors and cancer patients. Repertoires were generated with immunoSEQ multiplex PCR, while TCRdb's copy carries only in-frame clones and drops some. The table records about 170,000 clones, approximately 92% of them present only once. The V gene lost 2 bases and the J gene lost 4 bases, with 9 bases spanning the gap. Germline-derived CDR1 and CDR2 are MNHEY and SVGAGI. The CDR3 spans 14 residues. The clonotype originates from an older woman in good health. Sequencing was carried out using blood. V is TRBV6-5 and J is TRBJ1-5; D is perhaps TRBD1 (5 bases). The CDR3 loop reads CASSYRGWNQPQHF. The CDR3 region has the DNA TGTGCCAGCAGTTACAGGGGCTGGAATCAGCCCCAGCATTTT.